This TCR beta chain was retrieved from a study of early T cells in non-severe SARS-CoV-2 infection. Study at large: Sequenced bulk RNA came from whole blood that was unsorted, and chains were unpaired.

About this clonotype itself: Its antigen is unidentified.

Whole-study findings and limits: There was a bias toward anti-spike CD8 responses in VDJdb matching, which missed private and CD4 specificities.

The V and J ends lost 8 bases and 0 bases, in that order; junction bases with no gene match: 5. The CDR3 sequence is 14 residues long. Germline loops: CDR1 GTSNPN, CDR2 SVGIG (reference sequence). The TCR library protocol attached unique molecular identifiers to the individual cDNA molecules. TCRdb passed the 5' RACE reads through MiXCR, listing each CDR3 protein once. The sample has fewer than 65,000 distinct CDR3 sequences, about an eighth seen once. Sequenced sample: whole blood. The gene calls are TRBV30 and TRBJ2-1, with TRBD2 identical over 9 bases. This clonotype was sampled from an adult who was a healthcare worker with PCR-confirmed SARS-CoV-2 infection or an uninfected control (not recorded which). DNA for the CDR3: TGTGCCCGCCAGCGGGGGGCCTCCTACAATGAGCAGTTCTTC. Residues: CARQRGASYNEQFF.